This T cell receptor beta chain stems from a study of cytomegalovirus exposure and HLA in healthy donors. As for this clone: Its antigen is as yet unknown.

Study observations and caveats: Presence/absence analyses rested on an assumption that sequencing depth was roughly uniform across donors.

CDR1 and CDR2 from the germline V gene are LNHDA and SQIVND (reference sequence). Trimming took 5 bases from V and 1 from J, leaving 17 bases between them. The CDR3 covers 16 residues. 60 Vbeta and 13 Jbeta primers were used in PCR. Sequenced by immunoSEQ multiplex PCR; TCRdb stores in-frame clones only, minus some. The sample has 100,000 or so clones, around 75% seen once. This clonotype was sampled from a middle-aged man in good health and CMV-seronegative. This chain links TRBV19 with TRBJ1-1, with D tentatively TRBD1 (6 bases). Material for sequencing was PBMCs. CDR3 sequence: CASSSRRDRSNTEAFF. The DNA for the CDR3 is TGTGCCAGTAGTTCACGTCGAGACAGGTCGAACACTGAAGCTTTCTTT.